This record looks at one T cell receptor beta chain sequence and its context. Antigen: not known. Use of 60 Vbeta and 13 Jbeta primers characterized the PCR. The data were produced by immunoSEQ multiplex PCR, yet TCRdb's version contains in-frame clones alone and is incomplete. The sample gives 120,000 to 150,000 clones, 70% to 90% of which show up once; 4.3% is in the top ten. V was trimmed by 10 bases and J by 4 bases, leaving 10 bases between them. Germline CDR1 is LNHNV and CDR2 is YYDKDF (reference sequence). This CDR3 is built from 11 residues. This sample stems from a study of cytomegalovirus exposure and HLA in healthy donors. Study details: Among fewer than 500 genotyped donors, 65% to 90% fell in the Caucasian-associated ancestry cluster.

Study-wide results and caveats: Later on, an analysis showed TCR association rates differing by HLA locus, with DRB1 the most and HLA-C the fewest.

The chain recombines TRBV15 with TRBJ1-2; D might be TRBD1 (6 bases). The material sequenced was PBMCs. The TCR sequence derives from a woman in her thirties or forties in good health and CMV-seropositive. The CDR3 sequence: CAIRGIYGYTF. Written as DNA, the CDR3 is TGTGCCATCAGGGGCATCTATGGCTACACCTTC.